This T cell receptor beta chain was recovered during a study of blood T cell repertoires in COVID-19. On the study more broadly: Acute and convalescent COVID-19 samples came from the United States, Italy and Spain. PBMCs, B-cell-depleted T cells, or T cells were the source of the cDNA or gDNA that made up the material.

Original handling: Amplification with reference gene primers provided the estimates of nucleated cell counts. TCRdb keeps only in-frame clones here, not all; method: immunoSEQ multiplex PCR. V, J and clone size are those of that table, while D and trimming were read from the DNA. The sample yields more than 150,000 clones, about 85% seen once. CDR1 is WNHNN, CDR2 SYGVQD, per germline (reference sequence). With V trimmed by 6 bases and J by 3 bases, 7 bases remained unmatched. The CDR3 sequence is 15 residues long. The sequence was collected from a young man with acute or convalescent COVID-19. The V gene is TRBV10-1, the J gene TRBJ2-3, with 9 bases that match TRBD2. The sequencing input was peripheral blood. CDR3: CASRKGLALTDTQYF. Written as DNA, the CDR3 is TGCGCCAGCAGGAAAGGACTAGCGCTGACAGATACGCAGTATTTT.